This T cell receptor beta chain originates from a study of blood T cell repertoires in COVID-19 (TCRdb year 2020). With respect to the entire study: Samples covering the acute and convalescent phases of COVID-19 were provided by collaborators in the United States, Italy and Spain. Where HLA class I and class II types were available, the types were taken from metadata supplied by the sample provider, not from assay-based typing. The sample metadata nearly always contained a de-identified subject ID, COVID-19 status, age in years and sex. The dataset comprised deeply sampled blood TCRbeta repertoires from subjects exposed to, actively infected with, or recovered from COVID-19. The repertoires were released in a freely available public database meant as a resource for research on the immune response to SARS-CoV-2. The samples were drawn from the first 160 participants of the ongoing ImmuneRACE study and from some 1,300 subjects provided by 6 global collaborators. The prospective study material was composed of cDNA or gDNA derived from T cells, B-cell-depleted T cells, or PBMCs.

V is reduced by 4 bases and J by 10 bases, leaving a spacing of 5 bases between them. CDR3 length: 11 amino acids, cysteine to phenylalanine. The only DNA kept is the CDR3, 33 bases in frame from the first base. The germline V gene gives CDR1 as SNHLY and CDR2 as FYNNEI. For this clone: Which antigen it targets is not known. Per-nucleotide qualities are absent, and no much larger clonotype sits a single base away.

Collaborating institutions collected whole blood in K2EDTA tubes following their own protocols. For TCRbeta analysis, collaborator samples were shipped as frozen whole blood, as isolated PBMCs, or as DNA extracted from either sample type. The immunoSEQ Assay, a bias-controlled multiplex PCR, was used to amplify TCRbeta CDR3 regions from genomic DNA. On the study's bioinformatics: Within the assay, amplification of reference gene primers was used to estimate how many nucleated cells each sample contained. To quantify the absolute abundance of each unique TCRbeta CDR3 rearrangement, sequence reads were collapsed and filtered. For each sample, productive Simpson clonality was calculated as the square root of Simpson's diversity index across productive rearrangements. The clones in this table, taken by TCRdb from immuneACCESS, are in-frame only. Not every clone is retained; where verified, under half of the shortfall comes from an unresolved V gene, and the cause of the rest is unknown. V and J calls and clone size are those listed in that table; D and trimming were worked out from the DNA. The sample table shows 250,000 to 350,000 clones, and approximately 88% are seen once. More than 3% of the sample is held by the ten biggest clonotypes.

Results and caveats for the whole study, not just this receptor: How much clinical and demographic metadata was included differed by source and by participant, and the metadata was provided uncurated.

The receptor comes from a woman between 45 and 60 years old with active or convalescent COVID-19. Sequenced: peripheral blood. The chain is made from TRBV2 and TRBJ1-6; the D gene identity is not certain. The nucleotides read TGTGCCAGCAGTGGCCAGTCACCCCTCCACTTT. Its amino acids are CASSGQSPLHF.